The 27 T cell receptor beta chains below were found in one sample sequenced in a study of blood T cell repertoires in COVID-19. Clones were sequenced by immunoSEQ multiplex PCR, and TCRdb holds only the in-frame ones, with some missing. The sample consists of 200,000 or so clones, 89% of them appearing once. The sequenced material came from peripheral blood. Receptor source: a man aged 60 to 75 who had recovered from COVID-19.

This chain joins TRBV5-1 and TRBJ1-2; D is perhaps TRBD1 (6 bases). Deletions cut 4 bases from V and 0 bases from J, with 10 bases between. CDR3 length equals 14 residues. CDR1 SGHRS and CDR2 YFSETQ come from the germline V gene. DNA of the CDR3: TGCGCCAGCAGCCGGGACATAACTAACTATGGCTACACCTTC. Amino acid sequence: CASSRDITNYGYTF.

This clone came up once. This chain connects TRBV9 to TRBJ2-1; 11 bases map to TRBD2. CDR3 size: 16 residues. The ends lost 2 bases at V and 8 bases at J; junction bases unmatched: 9. Germline loops: CDR1 SGDLS, CDR2 YYNGEE. This CDR3 is CASSVHLAGGFDEQFF. CDR3 coding DNA: TGTGCCAGCAGCGTTCATCTAGCGGGAGGTTTCGATGAGCAGTTCTTC.

This clone was seen once. This rearrangement joins TRBV19 to TRBJ1-1, with 8 positions matching TRBD1. The V gene end was trimmed by 10 bases and the J gene end by 4 bases; junction bases not matched to a gene: 8. From germline, CDR1 is LNHDA and CDR2 SQIVND (reference sequence). This CDR3 contains 13 residues. CDR3 DNA sequence: TGTGCCACTGATCAGGGGGCTGGCACTGAAGCTTTCTTT. This gives the protein CATDQGAGTEAFF.

The genes are TRBV2 and TRBJ1-4; D uncertain. V lost 5 bases, J lost 8 bases, and 21 bases lay in between. The CDR3 spans 16 residues. The germline V gene encodes CDR1 SNHLY and CDR2 FYNNEI. Here the CDR3 DNA reads TGTGCCAGCAGTAAAAATTTGGGCACCGCCCGCGAAAAACTGTTTTTT. Its protein product is CASSKNLGTAREKLFF.

The chain has TRBV4-2 and TRBJ1-6; no clear D. Looked up from germline, CDR1 is LGHNA and CDR2 is YNFKEQ. CDR3 length: 14 residues. Trimming took 4 bases from V and 4 from J, leaving 8 bases between them. The CDR3 bases are TGTGCCAGCAGCCTCGAGCTTTATAATTCACCCCTCCACTTT. Amino acid sequence: CASSLELYNSPLHF.

The genes are TRBV4-3 and TRBJ2-7; D is undetermined. The germline CDR1 and CDR2 sequences are LGHNA and YSLEER. The CDR3 sequence is 13 residues long. Trimming left V 0 bases short and J 5 bases short, with 8 bases between. CDR3 residues: CASSQEEGDEQYF. The CDR3 nucleotides read TGCGCCAGCAGCCAAGAAGAAGGAGACGAGCAGTACTTC.

The V call is TRBV6-6, the J call TRBJ1-2, with D maybe TRBD1 (5 bases). Between the trimmed V and J ends, which lost 2 bases and 8 bases, there was a span of 6 bases. Germline CDR1 MNHNY, CDR2 SVGAGI (reference sequence). The CDR3 sequence is 11 residues long. CDR3 region: CASSYAGGYTF. The CDR3 bases are TGTGCCAGCAGTTACGCAGGGGGCTACACCTTC.

The rearrangement uses TRBV6-2 or TRBV6-3 and TRBJ1-2, with D perhaps TRBD1 (6 bases). This CDR3 is built from 14 residues. V gave up 6 bases and J gave up 5 bases, with 16 bases separating them. CDR1 and CDR2 from the germline V gene are MNHEY and SVGEGT. The chain's CDR3 is CASSQSLQGYGYTF. The CDR3 region has the DNA TGTGCCAGCAGCCAATCCCTACAGGGTTATGGCTACACCTTC.

The chain has TRBV28 and TRBJ2-1; TRBD2 is a possible D gene (5 bases). Looked up from germline, CDR1 is MDHEN and CDR2 is SYDVKM. The CDR3 totals 13 residues. V was clipped by 7 bases and J by 9 bases, with 16 bases between them. CDR3 DNA: TGTGCCAGCATCCCACCGAGGGCCTCTGAGCAGTTCTTC. This gives the protein CASIPPRASEQFF.

This chain uses TRBV7-8 with TRBJ1-5, with 7 bases fitting TRBD1. Trimming removed 5 bases from V and 2 bases from J; junction bases left unmatched: 6. There are 15 residues in the CDR3. In germline, CDR1 is SGHVS, CDR2 FQNEAQ. The CDR3 spells CASSRQGGGNQPQHF. DNA of the CDR3: TGTGCCAGCAGCAGACAGGGCGGCGGCAATCAGCCCCAGCATTTT.

The chain recombines TRBV6-5 with TRBJ2-7; weak D call: TRBD1 (5 bases). CDR1 MNHEY and CDR2 SVGAGI come from the germline V gene. CDR3 size: 14 residues. Trimming took 2 bases from V and 3 from J, leaving 11 bases between them. CDR3 protein: CASSYSQGFYEQYF. CDR3 sequence (DNA): TGTGCCAGCAGTTACAGCCAGGGTTTCTACGAGCAGTACTTC.

J is TRBJ1-5 and V is TRBV5-8, with TRBD1 matching over 7 bases. The junction had 7 bases not matched to a gene; V was cut back by 4 bases and J by 0 bases. Per the germline V gene, CDR1 is SGHTS and CDR2 is YDEGEE. The CDR3 length is 16 residues. The CDR3 region is CASSAGQAYSNQPQHF. Here the CDR3 DNA reads TGTGCCAGCAGCGCTGGACAGGCCTATAGCAATCAGCCCCAGCATTTT.

The chain employs TRBV30 and TRBJ2-7; D perhaps matches TRBD2 (6 bases). Germline loops: CDR1 GTSNPN, CDR2 SVGIG (reference sequence). The CDR3 extends over 14 amino acids. Trimming pared 3 bases from V and 3 bases from J, leaving 15 bases between. This chain's CDR3 is CAWSPGSPSYEQYF. The CDR3 DNA sequence: TGTGCCTGGAGCCCCGGGAGCCCAAGCTACGAGCAGTACTTC.

The rearrangement uses TRBV7-9 and TRBJ1-2; unclear D gene. The V gene's germline CDR1 is SEHNR and CDR2 FQNEAQ (reference sequence). Trimming removed 0 bases from V and 7 bases from J, with 9 bases in between. This CDR3 region has 13 residues. CDR3 nucleotides: TGTGCCAGCAGCTTAGCTGGAGAGCCTGGCTACACCTTC. This gives the protein CASSLAGEPGYTF.

The chain is built from TRBV5-1 and TRBJ1-2, with TRBD1 as a possible D gene (5 bases). Germline V gene sequence: CDR1 SGHRS, CDR2 YFSETQ. The germline V and J ends were trimmed by 4 bases and 0 bases, with 16 bases remaining between them. This CDR3 spans 16 amino acids. The CDR3 region has the DNA TGCGCCAGCAGCACGCCCCAGGGTGCGGCTAACTATGGCTACACCTTC. This translates into CASSTPQGAANYGYTF.

As concerns this clone: Other DNA sequences in this sample translate to the same CDR3. The V gene is TRBV27, the J gene TRBJ2-2; 7 nucleotides agree with TRBD1. CDR1 is MNHEY and CDR2 is SMNVEV in the germline V gene (reference sequence). J was trimmed by 3 bases and V by 3 bases; bases with no gene match: 4. The CDR3 length is 15 residues. CDR3 DNA sequence: TGTGCCAGCAGTTTTGGGGACAGATACACCGGGGAGCTGTTTTTT. Its protein product is CASSFGDRYTGELFF.

The chain joins TRBV6-2 or TRBV6-3 to TRBJ2-1, with 7 bases identical to TRBD2. This CDR3 comprises 17 residues. Germline values: CDR1 MNHEY, CDR2 SVGEGT. The trim removed 4 bases at V and 1 base at J, leaving 10 bases unmatched. In DNA form, the CDR3 reads TGTGCCAGCAGTTCACAGGCAGCGGGACCTTCCTACAATGAGCAGTTCTTC. Its translation: CASSSQAAGPSYNEQFF.

V and J are TRBV10-3 and TRBJ1-2; 8 positions agree with TRBD1. The CDR3 contains 13 residues. The V gene's germline CDR1 is ENHRY and CDR2 SYGVKD. The ends lost 9 bases at V and 1 base at J; junction bases unmatched: 4. The chain's CDR3 is CAIQTGGNYGYTF. The CDR3 DNA reads TGTGCCATTCAAACAGGGGGTAACTATGGCTACACCTTC.

Regarding this clone: One junction end disagrees with the germline gene, perhaps due to a read error. The chain couples TRBV7-3 to TRBJ1-3; 11 bases are a match to TRBD1. The CDR3 loop spans 15 amino acids. Germline V gene lookup returns CDR1 SGHTA and CDR2 FQGTGA. The CDR3 DNA reads as TGTGCCAGCAGTCTGGGACAGGGGGTTGGACACACCATATATTTT. Translation gives CASSLGQGVGHTIYF.

In nucleotides, the CDR3 is TGTGCCAGCAGTCTAATAAGGGACAGAGCCTCCTACAATGAGCAGTTCTTC. Translation: CASSLIRDRASYNEQFF. V gene TRBV27 combines with J gene TRBJ2-1; 7 positions agree with TRBD1. The J segment lost 0 bases and the V segment lost 5 bases, leaving 10 bases of the junction unmatched. Germline loops: CDR1 MNHEY, CDR2 SMNVEV (reference sequence). The CDR3 totals 17 residues.

The rearrangement links TRBV4-2 to TRBJ2-3; 8 bases align to TRBD2. The CDR3 loop spans 17 amino acids. Looked up from germline, CDR1 is LGHNA and CDR2 is YNFKEQ. Unmatched junction bases numbered 7, after V lost 0 bases and J lost 2 bases. CDR3 coding DNA: TGTGCCAGCAGCCAAGAGGGGCCGGGACTAGTCACAGATACGCAGTATTTT. This gives the protein CASSQEGPGLVTDTQYF.

This clone has just one count. The V call is TRBV7-2, the J call TRBJ1-5, with 8 nucleotides matching TRBD1. Germline V gene sequence: CDR1 SGHTA, CDR2 FQGNSA. The V gene end was trimmed by 4 bases and the J gene end by 7 bases; junction bases not matched to a gene: 12. The CDR3 runs 16 residues. The CDR3 DNA is TGTGCCAGCAGCTCCCGCCGACCAGGGGGCGTCCAGCCCCAGCATTTT. This translates into CASSSRRPGGVQPQHF.

CDR3 nucleotide sequence: TGTGCCAGCAGTTTAGGGGGTAGCTCCTACGAGCAGTACTTC. It specifies CASSLGGSSYEQYF. The chain joins TRBV6-6 to TRBJ2-7; weak D call: TRBD1 (6 bases). Germline CDR1 MNHNY, CDR2 SVGAGI (reference sequence). This CDR3 spans 14 amino acids. Trimming shortened V by 4 bases and J by 0 bases, and 10 bases separated the two germline ends.

The chain couples TRBV29-1 to TRBJ2-1; the match to TRBD1 covers 8 bases. The CDR3 contains 14 residues. Germline V gene sequence: CDR1 SQVTM, CDR2 ANQGSEA. The trim removed 3 bases at V and 7 bases at J, leaving 8 bases unmatched. As DNA, the CDR3 is TGCAGCGTTGACGCGGACAGGGTATGGAATGAGCAGTTCTTC. Translated: CSVDADRVWNEQFF.

The chain uses TRBV6-2 or TRBV6-3 and TRBJ2-1, with 7 bases aligning to TRBD1. In germline, CDR1 is MNHEY, CDR2 SVGEGT. The CDR3 sequence is 15 residues long. J was trimmed by 6 bases and V by 5 bases; bases with no gene match: 10. The CDR3 is CASSRSMTGFNEQFF. CDR3 nucleotides: TGTGCCAGCAGTCGATCAATGACAGGGTTCAATGAGCAGTTCTTC.

The rearrangement links TRBV7-9 to TRBJ2-1, with D possibly matching TRBD1 (5 bases). The CDR3 consists of 16 residues. Deletions cut 3 bases from V and 0 bases from J, with 12 bases between. Germline CDR1 is SEHNR and CDR2 is FQNEAQ (reference sequence). CDR3 amino acids: CASSLAGLNSYNEQFF. DNA of the CDR3: TGTGCCAGCAGCTTGGCAGGGCTAAACTCCTACAATGAGCAGTTCTTC.

The rearrangement joins TRBV19 to TRBJ1-1; D may be TRBD1 (6 bases). CDR1 and CDR2 from the germline V gene are LNHDA and SQIVND (reference sequence). The CDR3 runs 13 residues. Trimming left V 6 bases short and J 3 bases short, with 11 bases between. The CDR3 DNA reads as TGTGCCAGTAGGCGGGGGCGGGACACTGAAGCTTTCTTT. Translated: CASRRGRDTEAFF. Together with reference TRBV19 and TRBJ1-1, the CDR3 gives the full variable domain: DGGITQSPKYLFRKEGQNVTLSCEQNLNHDAMYWYRQDPGQGLRLIYYSQIVNDFQKGDIAEGYSVSREKKESFPLTVTSAQKNPTAFYLCASRRGRDTEAFFGQGTRLTVV.